These T cell receptor beta chains were read from a single sample in a study of blood T cell repertoires in COVID-19. Assay: immunoSEQ multiplex PCR; the TCRdb copy retains only in-frame clones and omits some. The table has roughly 310,000 clones, 85% to 90% seen once. Sequenced sample: peripheral blood. These receptors all stem from a woman aged 25 to 39 with COVID-19, enrolled during active disease. CDR3s include the opening cysteine and the closing phenylalanine or tryptophan. The order of the fields is CDR3 length, V gene, J gene, D gene, clone size, CDR3 DNA, CDR3 protein. D genes are given only for firm matches. The size field is filled for only some rows; it gives once, few, many or a size class.

cdr3_length: 15; v_call: TRBV7-8; j_call: TRBJ2-5; d_call: TRBD2; clone_size: NA; cdr3_nt: TGTGCCAGCAGCTCAGGGACTAGCGGGCAAGAGACCCAGTACTTC; cdr3_aa: CASSSGTSGQETQYF
cdr3_length: 13; v_call: TRBV30; j_call: TRBJ1-2; d_call: NA; clone_size: NA; cdr3_nt: TGTGCCTGGAGTGTATCCCAGAACTATGGCTACACCTTC; cdr3_aa: CAWSVSQNYGYTF
cdr3_length: 16; v_call: TRBV28; j_call: TRBJ1-1; d_call: TRBD1; clone_size: NA; cdr3_nt: TGTGCCAGCAGTTTAGCCGGGACAGGGGGCATAACTGAAGCTTTCTTT; cdr3_aa: CASSLAGTGGITEAFF
cdr3_length: 13; v_call: TRBV5-4; j_call: TRBJ2-1; d_call: NA; clone_size: NA; cdr3_nt: TGTGCCAGCAGCGTAACCGGGACAAACGAGCAGTTCTTC; cdr3_aa: CASSVTGTNEQFF
cdr3_length: 18; v_call: TRBV7-6; j_call: TRBJ2-6; d_call: TRBD1; clone_size: NA; cdr3_nt: TGTGCCAGCAGCACGACGGGACAGGGGGCGCGAGGGGCCAACGTCCTGACTTTC; cdr3_aa: CASSTTGQGARGANVLTF
cdr3_length: 12; v_call: TRBV29-1; j_call: TRBJ1-1; d_call: TRBD1; clone_size: NA; cdr3_nt: TGCAGCATCCCCGGGACAGGGGGTGAAGCTTTCTTT; cdr3_aa: CSIPGTGGEAFF
cdr3_length: 17; v_call: TRBV28; j_call: TRBJ1-2; d_call: NA; clone_size: NA; cdr3_nt: TGTGCCAGCAGTTCACCGACGACTATGCTCCCTAACTATGGCTACACCTTC; cdr3_aa: CASSSPTTMLPNYGYTF
cdr3_length: 16; v_call: TRBV7-2; j_call: TRBJ1-6; d_call: NA; clone_size: NA; cdr3_nt: TGTGCCAGCAGCTCGCGGGGGGGGCTTAATAATTCACCCCTCCACTTT; cdr3_aa: CASSSRGGLNNSPLHF
cdr3_length: 15; v_call: TRBV5-1; j_call: TRBJ1-6; d_call: NA; clone_size: NA; cdr3_nt: TGCGCCAGCAGCGATCAGGGGTCCTATAATTCACCCCTCCACTTT; cdr3_aa: CASSDQGSYNSPLHF
cdr3_length: 17; v_call: TRBV21-1; j_call: TRBJ1-1; d_call: NA; clone_size: NA; cdr3_nt: TGTGCCAGCAGCCTCCGAGAACAGGACATCCCGAGGACTGAAGCTTTCTTT; cdr3_aa: CASSLREQDIPRTEAFF
cdr3_length: 19; v_call: TRBV11-3; j_call: TRBJ1-6; d_call: NA; clone_size: NA; cdr3_nt: TGTGCCAGCAGCCATAGGGGCGGACAGCGAAGCTCCTATAATTCACCCCTCCACTTT; cdr3_aa: CASSHRGGQRSSYNSPLHF
cdr3_length: 15; v_call: TRBV3-1/TRBV3-2; j_call: TRBJ2-4; d_call: TRBD1; clone_size: once; cdr3_nt: TGTGCCAGCAGAATGACAGGGCCAACCAAAAACATTCAGTACTTC; cdr3_aa: CASRMTGPTKNIQYF
cdr3_length: 18; v_call: TRBV30; j_call: TRBJ2-1; d_call: TRBD2; clone_size: NA; cdr3_nt: TGTGCCTGGAGCAAAGGCAGGCCCGGGACTAGCGGGATGGATGAGCAGTTCTTC; cdr3_aa: CAWSKGRPGTSGMDEQFF
cdr3_length: 13; v_call: TRBV28; j_call: TRBJ1-1; d_call: NA; clone_size: NA; cdr3_nt: TGTGCCAGCAGTCCCGGGACTAACACTGAAGCTTTCTTT; cdr3_aa: CASSPGTNTEAFF
cdr3_length: 14; v_call: TRBV29-1; j_call: TRBJ2-7; d_call: NA; clone_size: NA; cdr3_nt: TGCAGCGTTGTGGGGCAGGCTAGCTCCTACGAGCAGTACTTC; cdr3_aa: CSVVGQASSYEQYF
cdr3_length: 15; v_call: TRBV5-1; j_call: TRBJ2-2; d_call: TRBD2; clone_size: NA; cdr3_nt: TGCGCCAGCAGCGCCTCTAGCGGGAGCGCCGGGGAGCTGTTTTTT; cdr3_aa: CASSASSGSAGELFF
cdr3_length: 16; v_call: TRBV5-1; j_call: TRBJ2-7; d_call: TRBD1; clone_size: NA; cdr3_nt: TGCGCCAGCAGCCCCAGACAGGGCCGAACCCCCTACGAGCAGTACTTC; cdr3_aa: CASSPRQGRTPYEQYF
cdr3_length: 12; v_call: TRBV5-1; j_call: TRBJ2-3; d_call: NA; clone_size: NA; cdr3_nt: TGCGCCAGCAGATCTACAGCGGGTACGCAGTATTTT; cdr3_aa: CASRSTAGTQYF
cdr3_length: 16; v_call: TRBV18; j_call: TRBJ1-1; d_call: NA; clone_size: NA; cdr3_nt: TGTGCCAGCTCACCCCGGGATCTTCAGATGAACACTGAAGCTTTCTTT; cdr3_aa: CASSPRDLQMNTEAFF
cdr3_length: 13; v_call: TRBV28; j_call: TRBJ2-7; d_call: NA; clone_size: NA; cdr3_nt: TGTGCCAGCAGTTTTGGGGCCTCCTACGAGCAGTACTTC; cdr3_aa: CASSFGASYEQYF
cdr3_length: 15; v_call: TRBV6-2/TRBV6-3; j_call: TRBJ2-7; d_call: NA; clone_size: NA; cdr3_nt: TGTGCCAGCAGCCGGATGGACAGGGACGGGGAGGGGCAGTACTTC; cdr3_aa: CASSRMDRDGEGQYF
cdr3_length: 14; v_call: TRBV5-1; j_call: TRBJ1-2; d_call: TRBD1; clone_size: NA; cdr3_nt: TGCGCCAGCAGCTTTATCCAGGGGACAGCTGGCTACACCTTC; cdr3_aa: CASSFIQGTAGYTF
cdr3_length: 15; v_call: TRBV7-9; j_call: TRBJ2-2; d_call: TRBD1; clone_size: NA; cdr3_nt: TGTGCCAGCAGCTGGGGACAGGGAAACACCGGGGAGCTGTTTTTT; cdr3_aa: CASSWGQGNTGELFF
cdr3_length: 15; v_call: TRBV29-1; j_call: TRBJ1-1; d_call: NA; clone_size: NA; cdr3_nt: TGCAGCGTTGAAGATCCGGAGGGGCTCAGCACTGAAGCTTTCTTT; cdr3_aa: CSVEDPEGLSTEAFF
cdr3_length: 16; v_call: TRBV27; j_call: TRBJ1-5; d_call: TRBD1; clone_size: NA; cdr3_nt: TGTGCCAGCAGTGGGGAGACAGGGGGTAACAATCAGCCCCAGCATTTT; cdr3_aa: CASSGETGGNNQPQHF
cdr3_length: 13; v_call: TRBV19; j_call: TRBJ1-2; d_call: NA; clone_size: NA; cdr3_nt: TGTGCCAGTAGTCTGAACAGGGATTCTGGCTACACCTTC; cdr3_aa: CASSLNRDSGYTF
cdr3_length: 15; v_call: TRBV6-6; j_call: TRBJ2-7; d_call: TRBD2; clone_size: NA; cdr3_nt: TGTGCCAGCAGTCCTCCGGGCGGGAGAGTGTACGAGCAGTACTTC; cdr3_aa: CASSPPGGRVYEQYF
cdr3_length: 15; v_call: TRBV7-8; j_call: TRBJ1-1; d_call: TRBD1; clone_size: NA; cdr3_nt: TGTGCCAGCAGCCCCAGGGACAGCCAGAACACTGAAGCTTTCTTT; cdr3_aa: CASSPRDSQNTEAFF
cdr3_length: 14; v_call: TRBV7-8; j_call: TRBJ1-2; d_call: NA; clone_size: NA; cdr3_nt: TGTGCCAGCAGCGCGCATGAGCTAAACTATGGCTACACCTTC; cdr3_aa: CASSAHELNYGYTF
cdr3_length: 13; v_call: TRBV30; j_call: TRBJ2-7; d_call: TRBD1; clone_size: NA; cdr3_nt: TGTGCCTGGAGTTGGGACAGGGGGCGCGAGCAGTACTTC; cdr3_aa: CAWSWDRGREQYF
cdr3_length: 13; v_call: TRBV27; j_call: TRBJ1-2; d_call: NA; clone_size: NA; cdr3_nt: TGTGCCAGCAGTTTAAACAGGGTGGGTGGCTACACCTTC; cdr3_aa: CASSLNRVGGYTF
cdr3_length: 16; v_call: TRBV25-1; j_call: TRBJ1-1; d_call: NA; clone_size: NA; cdr3_nt: TGTGCCAGCAGTGAATTTAAGGGGTCCGGTATGACTGAAGCTTTCTTT; cdr3_aa: CASSEFKGSGMTEAFF
cdr3_length: 17; v_call: TRBV5-1; j_call: TRBJ2-3; d_call: TRBD1; clone_size: NA; cdr3_nt: TGCGCCAGCAGCCCCACCACGACAGGGAAAGGCTCAGATACGCAGTATTTT; cdr3_aa: CASSPTTTGKGSDTQYF
cdr3_length: 13; v_call: TRBV18; j_call: TRBJ2-7; d_call: TRBD2; clone_size: NA; cdr3_nt: TGTGCCAGCTCACCTCCTAGCGGGAAAGAGCAGTACTTC; cdr3_aa: CASSPPSGKEQYF
cdr3_length: 14; v_call: TRBV7-9; j_call: TRBJ1-1; d_call: NA; clone_size: NA; cdr3_nt: TGTGCCAGCAGCTTATCAGTAACGAAGACTGAAGCTTTCTTT; cdr3_aa: CASSLSVTKTEAFF
cdr3_length: 13; v_call: TRBV9; j_call: TRBJ1-1; d_call: NA; clone_size: NA; cdr3_nt: TGTGCCAGCAGCGTAGGCCTATCCCCTGAAGCTTTCTTT; cdr3_aa: CASSVGLSPEAFF
cdr3_length: 15; v_call: TRBV28; j_call: TRBJ2-2; d_call: TRBD1; clone_size: NA; cdr3_nt: TGTGCCAGCAGTTTACCCCTCAGGGGGACCGGGGAGCTGTTTTTT; cdr3_aa: CASSLPLRGTGELFF
cdr3_length: 13; v_call: TRBV3-1/TRBV3-2; j_call: TRBJ1-2; d_call: NA; clone_size: NA; cdr3_nt: TGTGCCAGCAGCCAAGATGGGAGGGCTGGCTACACCTTC; cdr3_aa: CASSQDGRAGYTF
cdr3_length: 16; v_call: TRBV24-1; j_call: TRBJ2-1; d_call: TRBD2; clone_size: NA; cdr3_nt: TGTGCCACCAGTGATTCGACTAGCGGGAGGCCCCATGAGCAGTTCTTC; cdr3_aa: CATSDSTSGRPHEQFF
cdr3_length: 13; v_call: TRBV24-1; j_call: TRBJ1-5; d_call: NA; clone_size: few; cdr3_nt: TGTGCCACCACTGCAGGGAGCAATCAGCCCCAGCATTTT; cdr3_aa: CATTAGSNQPQHF
cdr3_length: 15; v_call: TRBV2; j_call: TRBJ2-7; d_call: TRBD1; clone_size: NA; cdr3_nt: TGTGCCAGCAGTGGCCGGACAGGGGGAGGCTACGAGCAGTACTTC; cdr3_aa: CASSGRTGGGYEQYF
cdr3_length: 12; v_call: TRBV9; j_call: TRBJ2-3; d_call: NA; clone_size: NA; cdr3_nt: TGTGCCAGCAGCCCTGGGCCAGATACGCAGTATTTT; cdr3_aa: CASSPGPDTQYF